Listed below are T cell receptor beta chains from one sample, sequenced in a study of response to subunit inactivated influenza vaccine. In TCRdb, the RT-PCR reads were re-called with MiXCR into one record per CDR3 protein. Among over 150,000 distinct CDR3 sequences listed, 9.2% were seen once. The sequencing here drew on non-naive T cells sorted from PBMCs, taken on the day of vaccination. The origin of the receptors is a man between 45 and 60 years old who received an inactivated influenza vaccine. Each CDR3 is given with its conserved first and last residue. D genes are given only for firm matches. Only part of the rows carry a size: once, few, many, or a class if the clone is expanded.

clone_size	j_call	v_call	d_call	cdr3_aa	cdr3_nt
few	TRBJ2-7	TRBV5-6	.	CASSFRGYEQYF	TGTGCCAGCAGCTTTCGTGGCTACGAGCAGTACTTC
.	TRBJ2-1	TRBV10-3	.	CATRRGPSIRSYNEQFF	TGTGCCACGCGAAGGGGACCGTCAATTAGATCCTACAATGAGCAGTTCTTC
.	TRBJ2-7	TRBV20-1	.	CSARRGSGSYEQYF	TGCAGTGCTAGGAGAGGTAGCGGCTCCTACGAGCAGTACTTC
many	TRBJ1-1	TRBV12-3/TRBV12-4	.	CASRRRDLNTEAFF	TGTGCCAGCAGGAGAAGGGACCTGAACACTGAAGCTTTCTTT
.	TRBJ2-7	TRBV7-8	TRBD2	CASSYPGGGTSGLAPYEQYF	TGTGCCAGCAGCTATCCGGGAGGTGGGACTAGCGGCCTTGCTCCCTACGAGCAGTACTTC
many	TRBJ1-6	TRBV5-1	.	CASSTQDYNSPLHF	TGCGCCAGCAGCACACAGGACTATAATTCACCCCTCCACTTT
.	TRBJ2-6	TRBV2	.	CASSETRGANVLTF	TGTGCCAGCAGCGAGACCCGTGGGGCCAACGTCCTGACTTTC
.	TRBJ2-1	TRBV20-1	TRBD2	CSAHTGTSGTDEQFF	TGCAGTGCTCACACCGGGACTAGCGGGACAGATGAGCAGTTCTTC
many	TRBJ2-1	TRBV27	.	CASSFLGDNEQFF	TGTGCCAGCAGTTTTTTAGGGGACAATGAGCAGTTCTTC
many	TRBJ2-7	TRBV2	.	CASSEEDWEFYEQYF	TGTGCCAGCAGTGAGGAGGACTGGGAGTTCTACGAGCAGTACTTC
many	TRBJ1-6	TRBV28	.	CASGHRRTHF	TGTGCCAGCGGCCATAGGCGGACCCACTTT
many	TRBJ2-3	TRBV5-5	.	CASSPLQRTDTQYF	TGTGCCAGCAGCCCTCTCCAGCGGACAGATACGCAGTATTTT
many	TRBJ1-1	TRBV20-1	.	CSAYPGLGKTEAFF	TGCAGTGCTTATCCGGGACTTGGGAAAACTGAAGCTTTCTTT
few	TRBJ2-7	TRBV6-1	.	CASKGGAYEQYF	TGTGCCAGCAAGGGGGGGGCCTACGAGCAGTACTTC
few	TRBJ2-4	TRBV7-2	.	CASSPGLAKNIQYF	TGTGCCAGCAGCCCGGGACTAGCCAAAAACATTCAGTACTTC
few	TRBJ1-5	TRBV4-3	.	CASSQDSQGTQPQHF	TGCGCCAGCAGCCAAGACTCACAGGGTACTCAGCCCCAGCATTTT
.	TRBJ1-5	TRBV4-3	TRBD1	CASSRDRQGDQPQHF	TGCGCCAGCAGCCGGGACCGGCAGGGGGATCAGCCCCAGCATTTT
many	TRBJ2-2	TRBV18	TRBD1	CASSPGTGALTGELFF	TGTGCCAGCTCACCAGGGACAGGGGCGCTCACCGGGGAGCTGTTTTTT
many	TRBJ2-1	TRBV15	.	CATSRDPFGPVMEFF	TGTGCCACCAGCAGAGATCCCTTTGGACCCGTCATGGAGTTCTTC
many	TRBJ2-3	TRBV7-6	.	CASSFGGSRTDTQYF	TGTGCCAGCAGCTTCGGGGGATCCCGCACAGATACGCAGTATTTT
many	TRBJ1-1	TRBV20-1	.	CSAEGYRADTEAFF	TGCAGTGCCGAGGGGTATAGGGCTGACACTGAAGCTTTCTTT
.	TRBJ1-3	TRBV5-1	.	CASSLGQGATGNTIYF	TGCGCCAGCAGCTTGGGACAAGGTGCCACTGGAAACACCATATATTTT
few	TRBJ2-3	TRBV5-6	TRBD1	CASSPLDRVESDTQYF	TGTGCCAGCAGCCCGTTGGACAGGGTGGAATCAGATACGCAGTATTTT
many	TRBJ2-7	TRBV12-3/TRBV12-4	.	CASSWGHNYEQYF	TGTGCCAGCAGTTGGGGACACAACTACGAGCAGTACTTC
few	TRBJ2-7	TRBV7-7	.	CASSEIGKTYEQYF	TGTGCTAGCAGCGAGATTGGGAAGACCTACGAGCAGTACTTC
few	TRBJ1-1	TRBV20-1	.	CSAAGSSIEAFF	TGCAGTGCGGCGGGATCGTCTATTGAAGCTTTCTTT
.	TRBJ2-2	TRBV7-2	TRBD2	CASSRRLASTGELFF	TGTGCCAGCAGCCGAAGACTAGCGAGCACCGGGGAGCTGTTTTTT
few	TRBJ1-5	TRBV6-2/TRBV6-3	.	CASSPGLGHSNQPQHF	TGTGCCAGCAGCCCCGGTTTGGGACATAGCAATCAGCCCCAGCATTTT
few	TRBJ2-1	TRBV7-9	.	CASSPSGLSSYNEQFF	TGTGCCAGCAGCCCATCAGGGTTGAGCTCCTACAATGAGCAGTTCTTC
many	TRBJ2-4	TRBV20-1	.	CSLLETTRAKNIQYF	TGCAGCCTCTTAGAGACAACAAGAGCCAAAAACATTCAGTACTTC
.	TRBJ2-7	TRBV11-2	.	CASSFSLRGARFSYEQYF	TGTGCCAGCAGCTTCTCTCTGCGAGGGGCAAGATTCTCCTACGAGCAGTACTTC
few	TRBJ1-5	TRBV20-1	TRBD1	CSVRQGSNQPQHF	TGCAGTGTTAGACAGGGTAGCAATCAGCCCCAGCATTTT
few	TRBJ2-5	TRBV5-1	TRBD1	CASSIRGTGKETQYF	TGCGCCAGCAGCATCAGGGGGACAGGGAAAGAGACCCAGTACTTC
few	TRBJ2-1	TRBV3-1	.	CASSYDRSNEQFF	TGTGCCAGCAGCTACGACAGGTCGAATGAGCAGTTCTTC
few	TRBJ1-2	TRBV12-3/TRBV12-4	.	CASSFGGRDGYTF	TGTGCCAGCAGTTTTGGAGGGAGGGATGGCTACACCTTC
.	TRBJ2-7	TRBV7-9	.	CASQSWGPEQYF	TGTGCCAGCCAGTCCTGGGGGCCCGAGCAGTACTTC
few	TRBJ2-1	TRBV4-1	TRBD2	CASSQLDLIAGGNEQFF	TGCGCCAGCAGCCAACTGGACTTGATAGCGGGAGGCAATGAGCAGTTCTTC
few	TRBJ1-6	TRBV5-6	TRBD1	CASSLYGQGNSPLHF	TGTGCCAGCAGCTTGTATGGACAGGGGAATTCACCCCTCCACTTT
.	TRBJ1-5	TRBV6-1	.	CASSETSQPQHF	TGTGCCAGCAGTGAAACAAGTCAGCCCCAGCATTTT
.	TRBJ2-7	TRBV29-1	.	CSVEASLREQYF	TGCAGCGTTGAAGCTTCCCTTCGCGAGCAGTACTTC
many	TRBJ1-4	TRBV7-6	.	CASSLTPPGLGEKLFF	TGTGCCAGCAGCTTGACTCCGCCGGGGTTAGGCGAAAAACTGTTTTTT
few	TRBJ2-7	TRBV19	.	CASSGTYGFQQYF	TGTGCCAGTAGTGGCACGTATGGTTTCCAGCAGTACTTC
many	TRBJ2-6	TRBV4-3	.	CASSQNLVGFGANVLTF	TGCGCCAGCAGCCAAAATCTCGTGGGGTTTGGGGCCAACGTCCTGACTTTC
many	TRBJ2-7	TRBV19	.	CASSISADGSSYEQYF	TGTGCCAGTAGTATTTCAGCGGACGGGAGCTCCTACGAGCAGTACTTC
many	TRBJ2-7	TRBV7-2	TRBD2	CASSPVAGVGSYEQYF	TGTGCCAGCAGCCCCGTAGCGGGAGTGGGTTCCTACGAGCAGTACTTC
many	TRBJ2-7	TRBV5-5	TRBD1	CASSLVATGTLYEQYF	TGTGCCAGCAGCTTGGTGGCGACAGGGACCCTCTACGAGCAGTACTTC